The present entry profiles one T cell receptor (beta chain) with its context. Antigen: not known. V trimming: 3 bases; J trimming: 1 base; junction bases outside the gene matches: 3. Germline CDR1 SGHRS, CDR2 YFSETQ. CDR3 size: 14 residues. The sample belongs to a study of shared clonotypes between healthy human individuals. Study findings and constraints: The sampled material consisted only of blood, and tissue repertoires are likely to differ.

Some 30,000 T cell genomes (about 0.2 ug DNA) went into each sorted-subset replicate. The table came from immunoSEQ multiplex PCR; TCRdb's copy has only in-frame clones and leaves some out. This sample carries about 1 million clones, approximately 76% of them seen once, and the ten largest clones take about 1.5%. The chain couples TRBV5-1 to TRBJ2-7; 8 bases fit TRBD1. The clonotype was recovered from a man younger than 35 in good health. Source material: memory CD4+ T cells sorted from blood. Sample subset: CD45RA-negative fraction. In DNA form, the CDR3 reads TGCGCCAGCAGCTGGACAGGGAAATCCTACGAGCAGTACTTC. This gives the protein CASSWTGKSYEQYF.